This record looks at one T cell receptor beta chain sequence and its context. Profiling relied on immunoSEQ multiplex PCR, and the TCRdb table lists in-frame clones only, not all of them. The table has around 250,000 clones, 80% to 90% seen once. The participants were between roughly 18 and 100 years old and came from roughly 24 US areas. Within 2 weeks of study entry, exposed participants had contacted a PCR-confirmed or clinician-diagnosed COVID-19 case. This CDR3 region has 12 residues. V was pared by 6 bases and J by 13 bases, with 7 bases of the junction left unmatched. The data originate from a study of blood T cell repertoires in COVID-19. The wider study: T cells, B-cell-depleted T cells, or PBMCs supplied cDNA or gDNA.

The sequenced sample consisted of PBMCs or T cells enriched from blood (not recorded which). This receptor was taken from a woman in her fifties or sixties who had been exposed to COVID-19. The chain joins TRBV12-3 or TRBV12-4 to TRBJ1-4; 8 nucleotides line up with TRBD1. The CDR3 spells CASRPTGGRLFF. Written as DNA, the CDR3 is TGTGCCAGCAGGCCTACAGGGGGAAGACTGTTTTTT.